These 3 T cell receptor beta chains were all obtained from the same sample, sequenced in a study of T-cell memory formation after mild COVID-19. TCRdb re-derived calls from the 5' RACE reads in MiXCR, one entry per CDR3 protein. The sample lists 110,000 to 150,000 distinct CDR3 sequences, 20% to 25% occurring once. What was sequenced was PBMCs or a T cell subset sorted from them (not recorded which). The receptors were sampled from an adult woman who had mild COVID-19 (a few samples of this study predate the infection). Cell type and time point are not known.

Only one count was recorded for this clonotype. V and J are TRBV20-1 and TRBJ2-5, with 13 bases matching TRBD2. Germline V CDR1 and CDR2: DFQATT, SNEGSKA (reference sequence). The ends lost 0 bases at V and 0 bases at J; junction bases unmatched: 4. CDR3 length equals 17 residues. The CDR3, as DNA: TGCAGTGCTAGAGACCCCGGACTAGCGGGGGACCAAGAGACCCAGTACTTC. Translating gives CSARDPGLAGDQETQYF.

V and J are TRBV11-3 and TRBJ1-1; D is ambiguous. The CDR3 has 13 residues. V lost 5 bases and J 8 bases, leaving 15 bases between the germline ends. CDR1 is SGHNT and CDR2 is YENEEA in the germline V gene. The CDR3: CASSVHGSGEAFF. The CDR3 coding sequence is TGTGCCAGCAGCGTCCACGGTAGCGGAGAAGCTTTCTTT.

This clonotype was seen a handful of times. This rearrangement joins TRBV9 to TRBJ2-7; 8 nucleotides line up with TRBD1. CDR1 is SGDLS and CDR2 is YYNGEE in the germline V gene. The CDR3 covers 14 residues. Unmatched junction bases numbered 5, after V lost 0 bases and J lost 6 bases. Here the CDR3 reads CASSVGDRLSEQYF. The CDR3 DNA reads TGTGCCAGCAGCGTAGGGGACAGGCTTTCCGAGCAGTACTTC.